This T cell receptor (beta chain) is from a study of T cells after yellow fever vaccination. Trimming removed 0 bases at V and 7 bases at J, with 8 bases between. Germline CDR1 is LGHNA and CDR2 is YSLEER. CDR3 length equals 13 residues. Template switching by 5'RACE produced TCR cDNA, adding a universal primer site and UMIs. TCRdb reprocessed the 5' RACE reads with MiXCR, giving one entry per CDR3 protein. Of about 200,000 distinct CDR3 sequences listed, 3% to 3.5% are singletons. The clonotype was recovered from a man aged 18 to 29 who received the YFV17D yellow fever vaccine. The material sequenced was CD4+ T cells sorted from PBMCs, taken 10 days after the yellow fever booster vaccination. This chain links TRBV4-3 with TRBJ2-3; D not certain. CDR3 nucleotides: TGCGCCAGCAGCCAAGACCTCCGGAATACGCAGTATTTT. Protein product: CASSQDLRNTQYF.